The rows below give T cell receptor beta chains drawn from one sample of a study of blood T cell repertoires in COVID-19. TCRdb's table, derived via immunoSEQ multiplex PCR, lists solely in-frame clones and lacks some. The sample has fewer than 350,000 clones; 80% to 95% are singletons. Sequencing was carried out using PBMCs or T cells enriched from blood (not recorded which). The receptors originated from a man in his forties who had been exposed to COVID-19. Each CDR3 is given with its conserved first and last residue. The D gene is left open where the match is weak.

TRBJ1-2 TRBV14 . CASSQDFAGNYGYTF
TRBJ2-2 TRBV27 . CASSLQVETLNTGELFF
TRBJ1-1 TRBV12-3/TRBV12-4 . CASTAGLEEAFF
TRBJ2-5 TRBV6-5 . CASSYSSGFPETQYF
TRBJ2-2 TRBV30 . CACVYRSTGELFF
TRBJ2-3 TRBV7-3 . CASSLGVAGQNTQYF
TRBJ2-7 TRBV7-9 TRBD2 CASSPQLPTSGRPYEQYF
TRBJ1-1 TRBV2 . CASTGGTEAFF
TRBJ1-1 TRBV7-9 TRBD1 CASVSTRDSEAFF
TRBJ1-2 TRBV7-3 . CASSSGSGYTF
TRBJ2-7 TRBV27 TRBD1 CASSGGTGGREQYF
TRBJ2-2 TRBV7-2 . CASSFRTGLQSGELFF
TRBJ2-5 TRBV6-5 . CASSYGGVGETQYF
TRBJ2-1 TRBV7-3 TRBD2 CASSPDSGRGNEQFF
TRBJ1-2 TRBV14 TRBD1 CASSQDFSDREGYTF
TRBJ2-3 TRBV9 TRBD1 CASSGTGVVFADTQYF
TRBJ2-2 TRBV3-1/TRBV3-2 TRBD1 CASSRTGAGGELFF
TRBJ2-7 TRBV27 . CASSLSGERYEQYF
TRBJ1-4 TRBV18 . CASSISDSNEKLFF
TRBJ2-7 TRBV28 TRBD1 CASSLDETGGGLWYF
TRBJ2-7 TRBV18 . CASSPRQISYEQYF
TRBJ2-7 TRBV9 . CASSLRAGVVYEQYF
TRBJ2-3 TRBV27 TRBD2 CASSHDPSGLAGVSPQYF
TRBJ1-5 TRBV28 TRBD1 CAGQTGGRQPQHF
TRBJ1-2 TRBV6-1 TRBD1 CASSEAAGQPSYGYTF
TRBJ2-3 TRBV5-4 TRBD2 CASSSFLAGVSTDTQYF
TRBJ2-7 TRBV30 . CAWSSGRGKNEQYF
TRBJ2-7 TRBV4-1 TRBD1 CASSQAKGTAYEQYF
TRBJ2-4 TRBV5-1 . CASSLVPPIAKNIQYF
TRBJ2-5 TRBV5-5 . CASSLLNSGESETQYF
TRBJ1-2 TRBV24-1 TRBD1 CATSDPSDRAGVNYGYTF
TRBJ2-7 TRBV6-2/TRBV6-3 . CASSYGTLNRGEQYF
TRBJ1-4 TRBV27 . CASSLSLSNEKLFF
TRBJ2-7 TRBV11-1 . CASSLARSGEQYF
TRBJ2-1 TRBV28 TRBD2 CASSLSSPGLAGTRNEQFF
TRBJ1-4 TRBV12-5 TRBD1 CASGNGQGRTNEKLFF
TRBJ2-7 TRBV2 TRBD2 CASRPLAGGPYEQYF
TRBJ2-6 TRBV5-5 . CASSPGGANVLTF
TRBJ1-1 TRBV28 . CASSFGGTEAFF
TRBJ2-1 TRBV27 TRBD1 CASSAFLGTGSRNEQFF
TRBJ2-3 TRBV9 TRBD2 CASSGLAGEGTDTQYF
TRBJ2-5 TRBV24-1 . CATSDPLAEETQYF
TRBJ2-1 TRBV2 TRBD2 CASNAEAGVKIEQFF
TRBJ1-1 TRBV19 TRBD1 CASSSWPGQGGTEAFF
TRBJ2-6 TRBV21-1 . CASSKSNPTGLAEDSGANVLTF
TRBJ2-7 TRBV7-3 . CASSLTPGGQYEQYF
TRBJ2-1 TRBV7-9 . CASSPPTRDTLYNEQFF
TRBJ2-5 TRBV27 TRBD1 CASSSTGLGGETQYF
TRBJ2-1 TRBV5-1 TRBD2 CASSTRTSGAGEQFF
TRBJ1-2 TRBV4-2 . CASSQAGSARGDGYTF
TRBJ2-7 TRBV10-3 . CAISDGRENEQYF
TRBJ1-3 TRBV6-5 TRBD1 CASNNRQGGNTIYF
TRBJ2-1 TRBV19 . CASSTGQLRLDNEQFF
TRBJ1-5 TRBV5-1 TRBD1 CASSATGGADQPQHF
TRBJ1-1 TRBV10-3 TRBD1 CAISAPGQGSTEAFF
TRBJ1-5 TRBV27 . CASSSQGWVQPQHF
TRBJ2-1 TRBV15 . CATSRDPPRTNWPNEQFF